This is a list of T cell receptor beta chains from one sample in a study of T cell responses to AZD1222 COVID-19 vaccine. Clones were read by immunoSEQ multiplex PCR, and TCRdb kept only the in-frame ones, dropping some. Found here are roughly 70,000 clones, approximately 80% of them singletons; the top ten hold over 5%. The sample was peripheral blood, taken on day 0 of AZD1222 vaccination. These receptors were taken from an adult in good health. The CDR3 runs from the conserved cysteine through the conserved F or W. D genes are given only for firm matches. A clone size is listed for some rows: how often the clone was seen (once, few, many), or a class if it is expanded.

cdr3_aa,cdr3_nt,v_call,clone_size,d_call,cdr3_length,j_call
CASSQGAGDGPDTQYF,TGTGCCAGCAGTCAAGGGGCAGGGGACGGACCAGATACGCAGTATTTT,TRBV11-3,.,.,16,TRBJ2-3
CASSRGSNTGELFF,TGTGCCAGCAGCCGCGGGTCGAACACCGGGGAGCTGTTTTTT,TRBV2,.,.,14,TRBJ2-2
CASSDRGASRGYTF,TGTGCCAGCAGTGACAGGGGTGCTTCCCGCGGCTACACCTTC,TRBV6-1,.,.,14,TRBJ1-2
CASMTRDRVYEQYF,TGCGCCAGCATGACCCGGGACAGGGTCTACGAGCAGTACTTC,TRBV23-1,few,TRBD1,14,TRBJ2-7
CASEIGTEAFF,TGTGCCAGCGAAATTGGTACTGAAGCTTTCTTT,TRBV6-5,.,.,11,TRBJ1-1
CASTFGGGYQETQYF,TGTGCCAGCACCTTCGGGGGGGGTTACCAAGAGACCCAGTACTTC,TRBV9,.,TRBD2,15,TRBJ2-5
CATSGRGGAGEKLFF,TGTGCCACCAGCGGGAGAGGGGGGGCTGGTGAAAAACTGTTTTTT,TRBV24-1,.,.,15,TRBJ1-4
CASSLLGGGENIQYF,TGTGCCAGCAGCCTCCTTGGTGGGGGTGAAAACATTCAGTACTTC,TRBV7-9,few,.,15,TRBJ2-4
CASSLRLAYLQETQYF,TGTGCCAGCAGCCTCAGACTAGCGTATTTACAAGAGACCCAGTACTTC,TRBV7-6,.,TRBD2,16,TRBJ2-5
CASSLKLNYGYTF,TGTGCCAGCAGTTTAAAGCTCAACTATGGCTACACCTTC,TRBV28,.,.,13,TRBJ1-2
CASSLGHSNNSPLHF,TGCGCCAGCAGCTTGGGGCACAGCAACAATTCACCCCTCCACTTT,TRBV5-1,.,.,15,TRBJ1-6
CASSPGGDLYGYTF,TGTGCCAGCTCACCGGGAGGGGACCTCTATGGCTACACCTTC,TRBV18,.,.,14,TRBJ1-2
CASRESQWGARQETQYF,TGTGCCAGCAGGGAATCCCAGTGGGGGGCCCGCCAAGAGACCCAGTACTTC,TRBV2,.,.,17,TRBJ2-5
CASSPQLQGTAEQYF,TGTGCCAGCTCACCACAACTGCAGGGCACCGCCGAGCAGTACTTC,TRBV18,.,.,15,TRBJ2-7